One sample yielded the 25 T cell receptor beta chains listed below, sequenced in a study of PD-L1 blockade in urothelial cancer. Some clones are missing from TCRdb's copy, which holds only in-frame ones; the method was immunoSEQ multiplex PCR. The sample yields more than 40,000 clones, around 90% seen once. The sample was PBMCs, taken around atezolizumab (anti-PD-L1) treatment. These receptors were taken from a woman aged 60 to 75 with urothelial cancer.

The rearrangement links TRBV10-3 to TRBJ2-7; 9 nucleotides match TRBD1. CDR1 and CDR2 from the germline V gene are ENHRY and SYGVKD. The junction had 3 bases not matched to a gene; V was cut back by 4 bases and J by 5 bases. The CDR3 extends over 13 amino acids. The CDR3 region has the DNA TGTGCCATCAGTGGGGGACAGGGTAACGAGCAGTACTTC. It yields the protein CAISGGQGNEQYF.

The rearrangement links TRBV6-5 to TRBJ2-7; TRBD2 is a possible D gene (6 bases). The germline gives CDR1 MNHEY, CDR2 SVGAGI. V was shortened by 6 bases and J by 5 bases, with 17 bases between the two germline ends. This CDR3 is built from 14 residues. CDR3 in DNA: TGTGCCAGCAGCCCCCCGGAGGGGACCCACGAGCAGTACTTC. Its protein product is CASSPPEGTHEQYF.

The V gene is TRBV19, the J gene TRBJ2-2; D is possibly TRBD1 (6 bases). V was cut by 1 base and J by 7 bases, with 19 bases left in between. Per germline, CDR1 LNHDA and CDR2 SQIVND (reference sequence). This CDR3 region has 17 residues. The CDR3 protein is CASSIAPQWGLGGELFF. The CDR3 DNA reads as TGTGCCAGTAGTATAGCCCCTCAATGGGGGCTCGGCGGGGAGCTGTTTTTT.

In nucleotides, the CDR3 is TGTGCCAGCAGCGTAATATCTGGAAACACCATATATTTT. It codes for CASSVISGNTIYF. The rearrangement uses TRBV9 and TRBJ1-3, with no clear D. The ends were cut back, 1 base at V and 1 base at J, with 3 bases in the middle. The CDR3 loop spans 13 amino acids. CDR1 and CDR2 from the germline V gene are SGDLS and YYNGEE.

About this clone: Different DNA sequences within this sample yield the same CDR3. This sequence joins TRBV6-5 and TRBJ2-7; weak D call: TRBD1 (6 bases). From germline, CDR1 is MNHEY and CDR2 SVGAGI. V lost 0 bases, J lost 2 bases, and 8 bases lay in between. The CDR3 loop spans 14 amino acids. CDR3 region: CASSYSGTTYEQYF. DNA for the CDR3: TGTGCCAGCAGTTACTCTGGGACAACCTACGAGCAGTACTTC.

This clone has more than one count but fewer than ten. The chain recombines TRBV5-6 with TRBJ1-4, with 7 bases lining up with TRBD1. The CDR3 runs to 18 residues. Germline V gene data show CDR1 as SGHDT and CDR2 as YYEEEE. V shed 4 bases and J 6 bases; nucleotides not matched to a gene: 18. CDR3 sequence reads: CASSPGQLSPPGDEKLFF. Here the CDR3 DNA reads TGTGCCAGCAGCCCGGGACAGCTGAGTCCCCCAGGAGATGAAAAACTGTTTTTT.

The chain has TRBV28 and TRBJ2-1; TRBD2 matches 9 bases. After removal of 4 bases from V and 1 base from J, the junction contained 14 bases not matched to a gene. The length of the CDR3 is 19 residues. Germline V gene data show CDR1 as MDHEN and CDR2 as SYDVKM. CDR3 DNA sequence: TGTGCCAGCAGTTCTACGACTAGCGGAGGCGGAGGGTCCTACAATGAGCAGTTCTTC. It codes for CASSSTTSGGGGSYNEQFF.

This clone was picked up one time. V is TRBV19 and J is TRBJ1-5; 7 bases are a match to TRBD1. V gave up 9 bases and J gave up 5 bases; unmatched junction bases: 4. Looked up from germline, CDR1 is LNHDA and CDR2 is SQIVND (reference sequence). This CDR3 spans 12 amino acids. CDR3 sequence: CASRDRDQPQHF. The CDR3 DNA reads as TGTGCCAGCCGGGACAGAGATCAGCCCCAGCATTTT.

The chain joins TRBV9 to TRBJ2-7; the D gene is possibly TRBD2 (6 bases). V was clipped by 4 bases and J by 3 bases, with 11 bases between them. In germline, CDR1 is SGDLS, CDR2 YYNGEE. This CDR3 is built from 13 residues. The CDR3 region is CASSPPGLYEQYF. The CDR3 nucleotides are TGTGCCAGCAGCCCCCCGGGACTCTACGAGCAGTACTTC. Combining the CDR3 with reference TRBV9 and TRBJ2-7 gives the whole variable domain DSGVTQTPKHLITATGQRVTLRCSPRSGDLSVYWYQQSLDQGLQFLIQYYNGEERAKGNILERFSAQQFPDLHSELNLSSLELGDSALYFCASSPPGLYEQYFGPGTRLTVT.

V usage is TRBV27 and J usage is TRBJ2-2; a weak D match, TRBD1 (7 bases). The germline V and J ends were trimmed by 8 bases and 5 bases, with 18 bases remaining between them. Looked up from germline, CDR1 is MNHEY and CDR2 is SMNVEV (reference sequence). The CDR3 sequence is 15 residues long. The CDR3 is CASPKDRRGTGELFF. In DNA form, the CDR3 reads TGTGCCAGCCCTAAGGACAGGAGGGGAACCGGGGAGCTGTTTTTT.

The chain carries TRBV27 and TRBJ2-1; 9 positions agree with TRBD1. The CDR3 loop spans 13 amino acids. CDR1 and CDR2 (germline): MNHEY, SMNVEV (reference sequence). Unmatched junction bases numbered 5, after V lost 6 bases and J lost 8 bases. CDR3 nucleotide sequence: TGTGCCAGCAGGCGGGACAGGGTACATGAGCAGTTCTTC. The encoded protein is CASRRDRVHEQFF.

This chain links TRBV28 with TRBJ2-7; D not resolved. Germline loops: CDR1 MDHEN, CDR2 SYDVKM. This CDR3 is 11 amino acids long. V lost 4 bases and J 4 bases, leaving 5 bases between the germline ends. The CDR3 bases are TGTGCCAGCAGTTCTACTTACGAGCAGTACTTC. This sequence encodes CASSSTYEQYF. The complete variable domain, with remaining parts taken from reference TRBV28 and TRBJ2-7, reads DVKVTQSSRYLVKRTGEKVFLECVQDMDHENMFWYRQDPGLGLRLIYFSYDVKMKEKGDIPEGYSVSREKKERFSLILESASTNQTSMYLCASSSTYEQYFGPGTRLTVT.

The chain recombines TRBV18 with TRBJ1-1, with D possibly TRBD1 on 5 matching bases. CDR1 KGHSH and CDR2 LQKENI come from the germline V gene. The CDR3 contains 16 residues. Trimming took 3 bases from V and 3 from J, leaving 17 bases between them. The CDR3 region is CASSPGLISSDTEAFF. The CDR3 nucleotides are TGTGCCAGCTCACCGGGGCTGATCAGCTCCGACACTGAAGCTTTCTTT.

The rearrangement links TRBV10-3 to TRBJ1-2; D unclear. V gave up 0 bases and J gave up 6 bases, with 5 bases separating them. Germline V lookup: CDR1 ENHRY, CDR2 SYGVKD. This CDR3 spans 12 amino acids. The CDR3 coding sequence is TGTGCCATCAGTGAGTCTGACAATGGCTACACCTTC. Protein sequence: CAISESDNGYTF.

V usage is TRBV2 and J usage is TRBJ1-5; no clear D gene. Per germline, CDR1 SNHLY and CDR2 FYNNEI. Trimming shortened V by 5 bases and J by 5 bases, and 7 bases separated the two germline ends. This CDR3 has 12 residues. CDR3 residues: CASSYSHQPQHF. The CDR3 DNA is TGTGCCAGCAGTTACAGTCATCAGCCCCAGCATTTT.

This chain links TRBV6-1 with TRBJ2-7, with D tentatively TRBD1 (5 bases). In germline, CDR1 is MNHNS, CDR2 SASEGT. V lost 3 bases and J lost 6, with 15 bases in between. The CDR3 spans 14 residues. The CDR3 bases are TGTGCCAGCAGTGATGGTTCAGGGTGGTCCGAGCAGTACTTC. Translated: CASSDGSGWSEQYF.

This sequence joins TRBV4-3 and TRBJ1-1; D not resolved. Trimming stripped 0 bases from V and 5 bases from J, with 7 bases between. Germline V gene data show CDR1 as LGHNA and CDR2 as YSLEER. The CDR3 covers 13 residues. The CDR3 here is CASSQDAGTEAFF. The CDR3 nucleotides are TGCGCCAGCAGCCAAGATGCGGGAACTGAAGCTTTCTTT.

The rearrangement joins TRBV18 to TRBJ2-6; 8 bases map to TRBD1. V was pared by 5 bases and J by 4 bases, with 7 bases of the junction left unmatched. CDR1 and CDR2 (germline): KGHSH, LQKENI. This CDR3 contains 16 residues. CDR3 coding DNA: TGTGCCAGCTCAACCCCGGGACAGGCCGGGGCCAACGTCCTGACTTTC. It codes for CASSTPGQAGANVLTF.

This clone was counted between two and nine times. This chain joins TRBV7-2 and TRBJ2-2; D might be TRBD2 (5 bases). Germline assignment: CDR1 SGHTA and CDR2 FQGNSA. The V end was cut by 5 bases, the J end by 6 bases, with 13 bases between. The CDR3 length is 14 residues. CDR3: CASSPGLAAGELFF. CDR3 in DNA: TGTGCCAGCAGCCCGGGGTTGGCGGCCGGGGAGCTGTTTTTT.

This clone is a singleton in its sample. This chain uses TRBV7-2 with TRBJ1-4, with D possibly matching TRBD1 (6 bases). This CDR3 comprises 17 residues. V lost 6 bases and J lost 4, with 21 bases in between. Germline CDR1 and CDR2: SGHTA and FQGNSA. CDR3 sequence: CASSPRRGVSINEKLFF. As DNA, the CDR3 is TGTGCCAGCAGTCCACGCAGGGGCGTGTCTATTAATGAAAAACTGTTTTTT.

This clone appeared a single time. The CDR3: CASSPGYNSPLHF. CDR3 in DNA: TGTGCCAGCAGCCCCGGCTATAATTCACCCCTCCACTTT. J is TRBJ1-6 and V is TRBV7-3; no firm D call. This CDR3 has 13 residues. The germline gives CDR1 SGHTA, CDR2 FQGTGA. The V end was cut by 5 bases, the J end by 3 bases, with 5 bases between. Supplemented by reference TRBV7-3 and TRBJ1-6, the full variable domain reads GAGVSQTPSNKVTEKGKYVELRCDPISGHTALYWYRQSLGQGPEFLIYFQGTGAADDSGLPNDRFFAVRPEGSVSTLKIQRTERGDSAVYLCASSPGYNSPLHFGNGTRLTVT.

The rearrangement links TRBV6-5 to TRBJ2-3; unclear D gene. Germline-derived CDR1 and CDR2 are MNHEY and SVGAGI. Trimming shortened V by 0 bases and J by 2 bases, and 9 bases separated the two germline ends. The CDR3 contains 15 residues. CDR3 coding DNA: TGTGCCAGCAGTTACTCACGGTTTTTCACAGATACGCAGTATTTT. Its protein product is CASSYSRFFTDTQYF.

J is TRBJ2-7 and V is TRBV27; 8 positions match TRBD1. The CDR3 has 13 amino acids. The trim removed 7 bases at V and 5 bases at J, leaving 7 bases unmatched. Germline V gene data show CDR1 as MNHEY and CDR2 as SMNVEV (reference sequence). The CDR3 spells CASTPGQENEQYF. In DNA form, the CDR3 reads TGTGCCAGCACCCCGGGACAGGAGAACGAGCAGTACTTC.

The chain carries TRBV4-3 and TRBJ2-3; 7 bases line up with TRBD2. Germline V lookup: CDR1 LGHNA, CDR2 YSLEER. CDR3 length: 17 residues. V trimming: 5 bases; J trimming: 2 bases; junction bases outside the gene matches: 13. In DNA form, the CDR3 reads TGCGCCAGCAGCTCACGAAGGGGCGGGAGCCCCACAGATACGCAGTATTTT. It codes for CASSSRRGGSPTDTQYF.

The chain combines TRBV18 with TRBJ2-1, with 10 bases aligning to TRBD2. The CDR3 length is 16 residues. Germline V gene data show CDR1 as KGHSH and CDR2 as LQKENI. Trimming removed 3 bases from V and 8 bases from J; junction bases left unmatched: 10. CDR3 sequence: CASSPPLAGKGHEQFF. Here the CDR3 DNA reads TGTGCCAGCTCACCGCCACTAGCGGGAAAGGGTCATGAGCAGTTCTTC.